This record looks at one T cell receptor beta chain sequence and its context. No antigen is known for it. It has no much larger one-base neighbor in the sample; base qualities were not kept. The sample comes from a study of cytomegalovirus exposure and HLA in healthy donors (TCRdb year 2017). General notes on the study: An earlier analysis of fewer than 750 of the donors reported about 280 Gb of sequence data and 90 million to 120 million unique TCR beta sequences obtained from about 200 million T cells. Alongside the repertoire data, information on donor age, sex, ethnicity and CMV serostatus was compiled. In the later analysis, no new phenotypic data were used to find candidate immune exposures; instead, reliance was placed on TCR beta sequences and their occurrence across donors. The study was designed to test whether signatures of past pathogen exposure could be identified by cataloging public T cell receptors. Among 350 to 400 genotyped donors of the cohort, an average of approximately 250,000 unique TCR beta nucleotide sequences were sequenced per donor, roughly a sixth of them non-productive. Among the roughly 400 genotyped donors, approximately 81% belonged to the genetic ancestry cluster associated with self-reported Caucasian donors. Class I and class II HLA loci were covered by the typing at four-digit resolution. High-throughput TCR immunosequencing, statistical association of individual TCRs with disease status, and machine learning were combined to predict cytomegalovirus infection status. Along with the approximately 620-subject first cohort, a separate validation cohort of roughly 110 different subjects was used. All discovery cohort repertoires had been generated on a single sequencing platform. A later analysis re-examined previously published TCR beta repertoires from 610 or so donors and added high-resolution HLA genotyping to investigate patterns of TCR occurrence. In a later genetic analysis, genome-wide SNP genotypes for about 65% of the roughly 670 donors were used, and that subset was treated as a discovery cohort. An earlier analysis of 500 to 750 of the donors applied high-throughput TCR beta sequencing to assess whether each TCR beta V gene segment acted as functional or pseudogenic. Using immunosequencing, the study profiled T cell repertoires from 666 subjects and related those repertoires to cytomegalovirus serostatus. Typing coverage differed by locus: A, B, C, DRB1 and DQB1 were typed in about 629-640 donors, DQA1 in 522, DPA1 in some 570, and DPB1 in roughly 450. Four to six DR-DQ haplotypes were handled as single units for association and clustering because linkage in the cohort was strong. Roughly 290 gigabases of sequencing data and about 92 million unique TCR sequences made up an early release that covered several hundred HLA-typed donors.

The junction carries 11 bases between V and J, which are trimmed by 1 base and 3 bases respectively. The germline V gene encodes CDR1 SGHRS and CDR2 YFSETQ. From cysteine to phenylalanine, the CDR3 is 16 amino acids long. Here the CDR3 DNA is all that survives: 48 bases in frame from base 1. Paper-wide results and their limitations: A further reported finding was that TCR beta sequences accurately predicted the HLA-A and HLA-B alleles for most subjects in the first cohort. According to a later analysis, parvovirus B19, influenza, CMV and Epstein-Barr virus appeared linked to several top co-occurrence clusters. A later analysis found that most CMV-associated TCR beta chains appeared HLA-restricted, with HLA associations seemingly driven largely by CMV exposure. According to a later analysis, TCR association rates differed among HLA loci, with DRB1 alleles showing the most associated TCRs and HLA-C alleles showing the fewest. V-gene and J-gene trimming of TCR beta chains was associated with a missense DCLRE1C variant in a later genetic analysis, and the association was replicated in an independent cohort. Some IMGT-functional V segments, including TRBV6-2 and TRBV6-3, could not be distinguished by the 87-base-pair reads and were therefore excluded. CMV serostatus was the only immune exposure information available for the cohort. The study gave a list of about 150 TCR beta chains associated with cytomegalovirus. HLA typing was unavailable for some donors at each locus, so association tests used only the typed subset. According to the authors, the approach could potentially be generalized to other disease states and immunological phenotypes. The sequencing pipeline was judged likely to have produced a cluster of highly shared sequence variants as a technical artifact. The presence/absence analyses assumed that sequencing depth was roughly uniform across donors, and that assumption may not be true. Only TCR beta chains were sequenced in this cohort, and the absence of alpha or paired-chain data limited detectable features. A later analysis found that HLA-associated TCR beta chains were more clonally expanded and had lower generation probabilities than equally common non-associated chains. A later analysis associated roughly 17,000 TCR beta sequences with specific HLA alleles at a false discovery rate of 0.05. Linkage disequilibrium might explain the correlated functional status among segregating V segments, but an unknown experimental factor could not be ruled out. The classifier was reported to diagnose cytomegalovirus status with high specificity and sensitivity in both the original and validation cohorts. In an earlier analysis of more than 450 of the donors, most TCR beta V segments were observed in productive rearrangements about 87% or about 30% of the time, broadly matching IMGT annotations. In vitro tests confirmed that a few of the cytomegalovirus-associated TCR beta chains recognize cytomegalovirus antigens. A later genetic analysis reported fewer N-insertions in productive TCRs among donors in an Asian-associated ancestry cluster than the approximately 700-donor mean. Seventeen rarely observed V segments, including chromosome 9 orphons, were excluded from the earlier analysis of just under 600 of the donors because counts were too low. Across donors, most TCR sequences were observed very rarely, whereas some public TCRs were present in many individuals. When HLA alleles, especially DR and DQ, strongly co-occurred, attributing TCR associations to individual alleles was difficult.

The cohort comprised 710 or so healthy bone marrow donors. All cohort members were sampled while nominally healthy, although unrecorded immune exposures were likely present. The donor was CMV seronegative and belonged to the group of several hundred seronegative cohort members. A peripheral blood sample was provided by each donor, and peripheral blood mononuclear cells were used for TCR beta sequencing. Genomic DNA was extracted from the blood cell samples with the Qiagen DNeasy Blood Extraction Kit. Receptor libraries were prepared by the immunoSEQ multiplex PCR assay. The multiplex PCR relied on a mix of 60 forward primers for TCR Vbeta segments and 13 reverse primers for TCR Jbeta segments. The CDR3 region of rearranged TCR beta genes was amplified from genomic DNA with a multiplex PCR assay. The Illumina HiSeq System was used to sequence the amplified TCR beta libraries as 87-base-pair reads. As for the authors' bioinformatics: A later analysis counted tens of millions of unique TCR beta chains across the 600 to 850 repertoires, and approximately 11 million of these chains were shared by at least two donors. Raw reads were error-corrected and collapsed into unique sequences with a nearest-neighbor algorithm that merged closely related sequences to remove PCR and sequencing errors. V, D and J gene segments were assigned by aligning CDR3 sequences to IMGT reference sequences. For a sequence to be retained, a match of at least six nucleotides to both a V gene segment and a J gene segment was required. A rearrangement was called productive if the CDR3 had no stop codons and remained in frame with V and J, and every other rearrangement was called non-productive. Following IMGT convention, CDR3 was defined as the stretch from the second conserved V-encoded cysteine to the conserved J-encoded phenylalanine. The earlier analysis of some 580 of the donors excluded any sequence lacking an unambiguous match to a single V gene segment. An earlier analysis of about 590 of the donors classified V segments as functional when productive rearrangements were above 56.7% and as segregating when the standard deviation between donors was above 5%. A statistical classification framework was built for diagnosing cytomegalovirus status from the catalog of TCR beta chain sequences. A later analysis assigned V and J genes by comparing TCR nucleotide sequences with IMGT/GENE-DB human TR gene sequences. The TCRdist pipeline was used in a later analysis to assign CDR3 sequences and most-parsimonious VDJ recombination scenarios. A later analysis defined each TCR beta chain by its CDR3 amino acid sequence plus V-gene family, and excluded reads lacking a unique V-gene family. A later analysis removed 600 or so highly shared, low-generation-probability nucleotide sequences to deal with suspected cross-contamination and a sequencing artifact. In a later analysis, a clonal expansion index for each public chain was calculated from normalized within-repertoire ranks of inferred template counts. In a later analysis, generation probabilities were computed with a VDJ recombination model fitted to out-of-frame rearrangements, and the resulting probabilities were checked against IGoR. In a later analysis, hypergeometric tests were used to score TCR-TCR, TCR-HLA and TCR-CMV co-occurrence, with a repertoire-size bias correction applied to TCR pairs. False discovery rates were estimated in a later analysis by permuting HLA or CMV assignments 20 times. In a later analysis, co-occurring TCRs were grouped with DBSCAN, and TCRdist sequence similarity was added when clustering was performed within HLA-allele-positive subsets. Repertoires with fewer than 30,000 or more than 120,000 public chains, plus five repertoires with anomalous nucleotide sharing, were excluded from co-occurrence clustering. TCRdb took this table from immuneACCESS and kept in-frame rearrangements with V and J called. Such tables lack part of the clones; where checked against another copy, unresolved V genes explain under half of the gap, and the rest is unexplained. V, J and clone size are taken as reported in that table, and D and trimming were inferred from the DNA itself. Within this sample are about 180,000 clones, with around 73% of them counted one time only. The top ten clonotypes cover about 2.4% of the sample.

This TCR was recovered from a man aged 60 to 69 in good health and CMV-seronegative. The chain is encoded by TRBV5-1 joined to TRBJ1-6; the D gene is not confidently resolved. Specimen: PBMCs. DNA sequence: TGCGCCAGCAGCTTGAAGGAGCCTTTCTATAATTCACCCCTCCACTTT. Translated, it gives CASSLKEPFYNSPLHF.